Reported below is one TCR beta chain. Its antigen is undetermined. The V and J ends lost 0 bases and 3 bases, in that order; junction bases with no gene match: 6. Per germline, CDR1 SGHTA and CDR2 FQGNSA. The length of the CDR3 is 17 residues. A single record per CDR3 protein comes from TCRdb applying MiXCR to the multiplex PCR reads. The top ten clones hold approximately 5% of a sample with roughly 100,000 distinct CDR3 sequences, approximately 28% of them seen once. These data originate in a study of breast tumors, draining lymph nodes, adjacent tissues. Study-level points and caveats: Findings are consistent with lymph node origin and intratumoral expansion of most tumor T cells. Luminal-like breast cancer showed significantly higher tumor–nontumor repertoire similarity than basal-like.

The lymph nodes were axillary draining lymph nodes from breast cancer patients. Sequencing used axillary lymph node tissue. This TCR was sampled from a female donor with breast cancer. Some clones in this sample may be carry-over from other donors' samples. V is TRBV7-2 and J is TRBJ2-2, with 8 bases identical to TRBD1. Here the CDR3 reads CASSLAGRGRDTGELFF. In DNA, the CDR3 is TGTGCCAGCAGCTTAGCAGGCAGGGGGCGCGACACCGGGGAGCTGTTTTTT.